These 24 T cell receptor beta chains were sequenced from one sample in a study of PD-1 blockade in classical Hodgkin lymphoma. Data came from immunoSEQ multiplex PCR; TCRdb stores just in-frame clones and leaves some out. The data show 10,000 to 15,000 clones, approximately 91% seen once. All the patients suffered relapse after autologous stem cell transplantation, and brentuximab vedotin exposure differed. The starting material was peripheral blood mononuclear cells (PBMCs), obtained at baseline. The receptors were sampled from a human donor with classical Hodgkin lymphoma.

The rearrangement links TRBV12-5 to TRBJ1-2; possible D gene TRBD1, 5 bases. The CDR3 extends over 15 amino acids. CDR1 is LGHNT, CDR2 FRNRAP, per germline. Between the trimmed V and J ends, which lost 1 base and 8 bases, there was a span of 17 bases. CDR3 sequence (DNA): TGTGCTAGTGGTTTGGCAAAAGGTTCTTCAGGGGGCTACACCTTC. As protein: CASGLAKGSSGGYTF.

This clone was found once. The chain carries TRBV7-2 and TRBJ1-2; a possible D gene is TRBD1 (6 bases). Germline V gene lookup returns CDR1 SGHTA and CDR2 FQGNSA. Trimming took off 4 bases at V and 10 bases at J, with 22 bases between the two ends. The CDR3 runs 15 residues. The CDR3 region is CASSSRADKPGAYTF. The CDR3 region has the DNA TGTGCCAGCAGCTCCCGGGCCGACAAACCAGGGGCCTACACCTTC.

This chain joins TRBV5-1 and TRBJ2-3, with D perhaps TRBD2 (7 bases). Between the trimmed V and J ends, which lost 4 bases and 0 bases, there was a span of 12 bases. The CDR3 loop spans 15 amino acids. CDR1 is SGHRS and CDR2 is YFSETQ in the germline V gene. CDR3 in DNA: TGCGCCAGCAGCCCGGGGGGCCTAAGCACAGATACGCAGTATTTT. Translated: CASSPGGLSTDTQYF. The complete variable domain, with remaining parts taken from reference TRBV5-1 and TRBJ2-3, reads KAGVTQTPRYLIKTRGQQVTLSCSPISGHRSVSWYQQTPGQGLQFLFEYFSETQRNKGNFPGRFSGRQFSNSRSEMNVSTLELGDSALYLCASSPGGLSTDTQYFGPGTRLTVL.

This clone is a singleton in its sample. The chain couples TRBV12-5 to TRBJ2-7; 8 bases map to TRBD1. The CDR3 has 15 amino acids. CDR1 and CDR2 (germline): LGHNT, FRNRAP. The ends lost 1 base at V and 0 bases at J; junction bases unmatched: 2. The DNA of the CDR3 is TGTGCTAGTGGTTTGGGACAGGGGACCTCCTACGAGCAGTACTTC. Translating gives CASGLGQGTSYEQYF.

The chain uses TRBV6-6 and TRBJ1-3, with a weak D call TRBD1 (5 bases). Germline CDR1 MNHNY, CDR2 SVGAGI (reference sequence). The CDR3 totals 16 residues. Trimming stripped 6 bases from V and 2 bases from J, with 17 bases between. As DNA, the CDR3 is TGTGCCAGCAGCCATAGAGCCCCAGGGACTGGAAACACCATATATTTT. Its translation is CASSHRAPGTGNTIYF.

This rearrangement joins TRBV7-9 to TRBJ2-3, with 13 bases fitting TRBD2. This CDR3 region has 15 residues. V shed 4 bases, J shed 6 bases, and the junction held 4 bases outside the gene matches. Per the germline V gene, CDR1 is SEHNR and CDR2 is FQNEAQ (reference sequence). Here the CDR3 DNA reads TGTGCCAGCAGCTCGACTAGCGGGGGGTCGGATACGCAGTATTTT. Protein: CASSSTSGGSDTQYF. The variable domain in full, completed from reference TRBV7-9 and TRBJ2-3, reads DTGVSQNPRHKITKRGQNVTFRCDPISEHNRLYWYRQTLGQGPEFLTYFQNEAQLEKSRLLSDRFSAERPKGSFSTLEIQRTEQGDSAMYLCASSSTSGGSDTQYFGPGTRLTVL.

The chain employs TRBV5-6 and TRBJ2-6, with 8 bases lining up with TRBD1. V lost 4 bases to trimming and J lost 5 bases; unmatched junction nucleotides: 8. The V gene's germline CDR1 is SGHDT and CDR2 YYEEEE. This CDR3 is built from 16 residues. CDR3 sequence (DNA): TGTGCCAGCAGCCCGGACAGGGCGAGCTGGGCCAACGTCCTGACTTTC. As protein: CASSPDRASWANVLTF.

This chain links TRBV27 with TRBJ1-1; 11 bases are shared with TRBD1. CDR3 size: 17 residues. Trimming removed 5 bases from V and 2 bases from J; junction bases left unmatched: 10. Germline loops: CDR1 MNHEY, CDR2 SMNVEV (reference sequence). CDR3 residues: CASSRLGDRGANTEAFF. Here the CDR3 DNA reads TGTGCCAGCAGTCGACTCGGGGACAGGGGGGCAAACACTGAAGCTTTCTTT.

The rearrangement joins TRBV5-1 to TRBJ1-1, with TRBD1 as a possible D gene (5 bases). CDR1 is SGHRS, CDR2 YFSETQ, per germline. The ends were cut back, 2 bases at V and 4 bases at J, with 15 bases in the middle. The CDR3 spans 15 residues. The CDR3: CASSFRGAQFTEAFF. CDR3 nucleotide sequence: TGCGCCAGCAGCTTCCGGGGCGCGCAATTCACTGAAGCTTTCTTT.

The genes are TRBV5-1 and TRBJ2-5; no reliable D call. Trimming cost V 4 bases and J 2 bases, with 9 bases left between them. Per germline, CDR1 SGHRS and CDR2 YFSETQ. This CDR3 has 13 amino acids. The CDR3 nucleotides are TGCGCCAGCAGCCTGGAAATGCAAGAGACCCAGTACTTC. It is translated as CASSLEMQETQYF.

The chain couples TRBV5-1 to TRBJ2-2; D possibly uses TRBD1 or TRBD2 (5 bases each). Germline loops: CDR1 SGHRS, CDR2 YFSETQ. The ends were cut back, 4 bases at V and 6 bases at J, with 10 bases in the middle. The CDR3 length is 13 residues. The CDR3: CASSPEGSGELFF. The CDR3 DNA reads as TGCGCCAGCAGCCCTGAGGGGTCCGGGGAGCTGTTTTTT.

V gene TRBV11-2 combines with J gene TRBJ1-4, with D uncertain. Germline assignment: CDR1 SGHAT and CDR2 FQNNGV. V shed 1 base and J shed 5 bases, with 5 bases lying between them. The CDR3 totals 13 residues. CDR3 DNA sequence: TGTGCCAGCAGCTTAGGATGGAATGAAAAACTGTTTTTT. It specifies CASSLGWNEKLFF. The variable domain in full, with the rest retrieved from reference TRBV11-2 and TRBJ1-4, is EAGVAQSPRYKIIEKRQSVAFWCNPISGHATLYWYQQILGQGPKLLIQFQNNGVVDDSQLPKDRFSAERLKGVDSTLKIQPAKLEDSAVYLCASSLGWNEKLFFGSGTQLSVL.

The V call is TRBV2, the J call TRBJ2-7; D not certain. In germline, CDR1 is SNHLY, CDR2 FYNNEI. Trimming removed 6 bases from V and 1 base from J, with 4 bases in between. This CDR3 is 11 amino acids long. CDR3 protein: CASSGSYEQYF. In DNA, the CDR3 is TGTGCCAGCAGCGGTTCCTACGAGCAGTACTTC.

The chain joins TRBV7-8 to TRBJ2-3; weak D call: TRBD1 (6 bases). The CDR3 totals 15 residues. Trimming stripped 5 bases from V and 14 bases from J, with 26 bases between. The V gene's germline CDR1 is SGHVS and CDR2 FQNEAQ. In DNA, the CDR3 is TGTGCCAGCAGCGATCGGGACACCCAAATGCTCAGGCTGTATTTT. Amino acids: CASSDRDTQMLRLYF.

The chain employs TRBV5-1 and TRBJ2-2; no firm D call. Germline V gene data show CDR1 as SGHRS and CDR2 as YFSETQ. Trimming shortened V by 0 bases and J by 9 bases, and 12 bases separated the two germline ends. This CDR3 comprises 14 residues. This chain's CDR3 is CASSLDGPGRELFF. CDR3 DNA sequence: TGCGCCAGCAGCTTGGATGGCCCGGGCCGGGAGCTGTTTTTT.

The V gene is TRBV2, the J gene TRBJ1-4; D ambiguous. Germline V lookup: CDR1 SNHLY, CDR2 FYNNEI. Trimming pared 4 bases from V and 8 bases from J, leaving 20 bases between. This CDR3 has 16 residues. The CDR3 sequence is CASSAHGPKVGEKLFF. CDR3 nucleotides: TGTGCCAGCAGTGCACACGGGCCTAAGGTCGGGGAAAAACTGTTTTTT.

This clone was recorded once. The CDR3 nucleotides are TGTGCCAGCAGCTTAGGACTTTCCCGGGAAGGGTACGAGCAGTACTTC. This sequence encodes CASSLGLSREGYEQYF. V gene TRBV7-9 combines with J gene TRBJ2-7; the D gene is possibly TRBD2 (5 bases). V was shortened by 1 base and J by 4 bases, with 17 bases between the two germline ends. The CDR3 consists of 16 residues. Germline V lookup: CDR1 SEHNR, CDR2 FQNEAQ (reference sequence).

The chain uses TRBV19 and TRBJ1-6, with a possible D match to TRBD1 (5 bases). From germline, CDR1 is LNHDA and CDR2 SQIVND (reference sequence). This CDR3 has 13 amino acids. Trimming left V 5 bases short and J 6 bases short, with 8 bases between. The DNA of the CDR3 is TGTGCCAGTAGTGGCAGGGCTAATTCACCCCTCCACTTT. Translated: CASSGRANSPLHF.

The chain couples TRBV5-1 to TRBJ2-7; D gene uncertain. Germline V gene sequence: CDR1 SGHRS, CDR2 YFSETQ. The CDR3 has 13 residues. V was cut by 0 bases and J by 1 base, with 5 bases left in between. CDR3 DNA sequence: TGCGCCAGCAGCTTGGACAATTCCTACGAGCAGTACTTC. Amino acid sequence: CASSLDNSYEQYF.

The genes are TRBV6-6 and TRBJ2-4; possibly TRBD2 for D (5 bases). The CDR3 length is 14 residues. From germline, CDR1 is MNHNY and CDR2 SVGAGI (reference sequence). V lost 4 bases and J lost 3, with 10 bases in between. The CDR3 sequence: CASSSHRDKNIQYF. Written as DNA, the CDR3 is TGTGCCAGCAGTTCCCATCGGGACAAAAACATTCAGTACTTC.

The CDR3 region has the DNA TGCGCCAGCAGCAAACAGGGATGGGATGAGCAGTTCTTC. It encodes CASSKQGWDEQFF. The V gene is TRBV5-1, the J gene TRBJ2-1, with D tentatively TRBD1 (6 bases). The germline CDR1 and CDR2 sequences are SGHRS and YFSETQ. The CDR3 has 13 amino acids. V shed 4 bases and J shed 8 bases, with 13 bases lying between them.

CDR3: CASSLHTDTQYF. CDR3 in DNA: TGCGCCAGCAGCCTCCACACAGATACGCAGTATTTT. The chain couples TRBV5-1 to TRBJ2-3; D remains ambiguous. V was clipped by 4 bases and J by 2 bases, with 5 bases between them. Per germline, CDR1 SGHRS and CDR2 YFSETQ. This CDR3 is built from 12 residues.

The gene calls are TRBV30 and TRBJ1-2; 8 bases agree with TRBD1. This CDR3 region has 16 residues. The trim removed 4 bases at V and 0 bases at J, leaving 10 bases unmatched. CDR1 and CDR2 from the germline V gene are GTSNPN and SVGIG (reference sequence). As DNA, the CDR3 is TGTGCCTGGACCGGGACAGGTACTTTAGCTAACTATGGCTACACCTTC. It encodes CAWTGTGTLANYGYTF.

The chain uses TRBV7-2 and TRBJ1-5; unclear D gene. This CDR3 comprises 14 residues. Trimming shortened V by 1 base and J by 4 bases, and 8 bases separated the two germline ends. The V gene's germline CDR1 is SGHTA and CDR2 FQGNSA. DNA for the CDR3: TGTGCCAGCAGCTTAGGCAGTATAAATCAGCCCCAGCATTTT. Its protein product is CASSLGSINQPQHF.